A single sample gave rise to the 10 T cell receptor beta chains below, sequenced in a study of cytomegalovirus exposure and HLA in healthy donors (dated by TCRdb to 2017 to 2019). Receptor libraries were prepared by the immunoSEQ multiplex PCR assay. For the multiplex PCR, a mixture combining 60 forward primers for TCR Vbeta segments and 13 reverse primers for TCR Jbeta segments was used. TCRdb retrieved this table from immuneACCESS and kept in-frame rearrangements only. Not all clones are present; in checked studies, unresolved V genes account for under half, and no reason is known for the remainder. The sample includes about 130,000 clones, with approximately 75% observed a single time. In total, the top ten clones hold over 4.5% of the sample. The sample consisted of PBMCs. These receptors all come from a woman between 40 and 55 years old in good health and CMV-seropositive.

The chain has TRBV7-2 and TRBJ2-3; 12 bases fit TRBD2. V lost 5 bases, J lost 7 bases, and 10 bases stayed unmatched. Germline V gene data show CDR1 as SGHTA and CDR2 as FQGNSA. CDR3 length: 16 residues. CDR3 amino acids: CASSNGLAGPVHTQYF. The CDR3 DNA follows: TGTGCCAGCAGCAACGGACTAGCGGGGCCGGTTCATACGCAGTATTTT. Supplemented by reference TRBV7-2 and TRBJ2-3, the full variable domain reads GAGVSQSPSNKVTEKGKDVELRCDPISGHTALYWYRQSLGQGLEFLIYFQGNSAPDKSGLPSDRFSAERTGGSVSTLTIQRTQQEDSAVYLCASSNGLAGPVHTQYFGPGTRLTVL.

The gene calls are TRBV15 and TRBJ1-4; 7 positions match TRBD1. The CDR3 totals 13 residues. Losses at the gene ends were 9 bases for V and 8 bases for J; bases not matched to a gene: 9. Germline V CDR1 and CDR2: LNHNV, YYDKDF (reference sequence). CDR3 DNA sequence: TGTGCCACTAAAACAGGGGCGGGAGAAAAACTGTTTTTT. Its translation is CATKTGAGEKLFF.

The chain recombines TRBV27 with TRBJ1-2; 9 nucleotides agree with TRBD1. The CDR3 length is 13 residues. J lost 6 bases, V lost 5 bases, and 4 bases had no gene match. Germline V lookup: CDR1 MNHEY, CDR2 SMNVEV (reference sequence). DNA for the CDR3: TGTGCCAGCAGTCTCGGGACAGGGAATGGCTACACCTTC. The encoded protein is CASSLGTGNGYTF.

The V call is TRBV7-9, the J call TRBJ2-2; possible D gene TRBD1, 6 bases. Trimming removed 5 bases at V and 3 bases at J, with 10 bases between. The CDR3 is made up of 14 amino acids. Germline CDR1 SEHNR, CDR2 FQNEAQ (reference sequence). CDR3 in amino acids: CASSKQGDTGELFF. For the CDR3, the DNA is TGTGCCAGCAGCAAACAGGGTGACACCGGGGAGCTGTTTTTT.

V and J are TRBV2 and TRBJ2-2; perhaps TRBD2 as D (6 bases). The CDR3 has 15 amino acids. Trimming stripped 4 bases from V and 0 bases from J, with 9 bases between. CDR1 is SNHLY and CDR2 is FYNNEI in the germline V gene. CDR3 sequence (DNA): TGTGCCAGCAGTGGTACTAGCTCGAACACCGGGGAGCTGTTTTTT. It is translated as CASSGTSSNTGELFF.

The chain recombines TRBV9 with TRBJ2-1; D is uncertain. The V and J ends lost 0 bases and 9 bases respectively, with 13 bases between them. The CDR3 is 14 amino acids. The V gene's germline CDR1 is SGDLS and CDR2 YYNGEE. This chain's CDR3 is CASSVGVASGEQFF. DNA for the CDR3: TGTGCCAGCAGCGTAGGGGTAGCCAGTGGTGAGCAGTTCTTC.

The chain uses TRBV28 and TRBJ1-5, with D perhaps TRBD1 (5 bases). Germline-derived CDR1 and CDR2 are MDHEN and SYDVKM. The CDR3 contains 14 residues. The V gene lost 5 bases and the J gene lost 5 bases, with 13 bases spanning the gap. The CDR3 sequence is CASSPFSGYQPQHF. DNA for the CDR3: TGTGCCAGCAGTCCATTCTCAGGGTATCAGCCCCAGCATTTT. Full variable domain (outside the CDR3, taken from reference TRBV28 and TRBJ1-5): DVKVTQSSRYLVKRTGEKVFLECVQDMDHENMFWYRQDPGLGLRLIYFSYDVKMKEKGDIPEGYSVSREKKERFSLILESASTNQTSMYLCASSPFSGYQPQHFGDGTRLSIL.

This chain joins TRBV19 and TRBJ2-1, with 9 bases matching TRBD2. CDR1 is LNHDA and CDR2 is SQIVND in the germline V gene (reference sequence). J was trimmed by 7 bases and V by 6 bases; bases with no gene match: 7. The CDR3 has 14 amino acids. The CDR3 sequence: CASRDLAGRNEQFF. DNA of the CDR3: TGTGCCAGTAGGGATCTAGCGGGAAGAAATGAGCAGTTCTTC.

This chain joins TRBV10-1 and TRBJ1-5, with D possibly being TRBD1 (5 bases). CDR1 and CDR2 from the germline V gene are WNHNN and SYGVQD (reference sequence). The CDR3 extends over 12 amino acids. Trimming removed 4 bases at V and 7 bases at J, with 8 bases between. The chain's CDR3 is CASSAGNQPQHF. DNA for the CDR3: TGCGCCAGCAGTGCAGGGAACCAGCCCCAGCATTTT.

The chain links TRBV9 to TRBJ2-3, with TRBD1 matching over 7 bases. Germline V gene data show CDR1 as SGDLS and CDR2 as YYNGEE. With 5 bases clipped from V and 4 bases from J, the junction kept 4 bases outside the gene matches. The CDR3 covers 13 residues. The CDR3 is CASSVTGADTQYF. The CDR3, as DNA: TGTGCCAGCAGTGTAACAGGGGCAGATACGCAGTATTTT. Using reference TRBV9 and TRBJ2-3 for the parts outside the CDR3, the full variable domain is DSGVTQTPKHLITATGQRVTLRCSPRSGDLSVYWYQQSLDQGLQFLIQYYNGEERAKGNILERFSAQQFPDLHSELNLSSLELGDSALYFCASSVTGADTQYFGPGTRLTVL.